Listed here is a single T cell receptor beta chain. The antigen remains undetermined. The sample originates from a study of T cell responses to AZD1222 COVID-19 vaccine. Study-wide context: Second-dose intervals of approximately 4 or approximately 12 weeks were pooled. Study-level points and caveats: Baseline serology detected seropositivity in only six AZD1222 recipients. Across spike, vaccine-associated CD4 TCRs were found, dominant at 160-218 and 743-854.

This CDR3 comprises 14 residues. The V and J ends lost 4 bases and 2 bases respectively, with 12 bases between them. Germline assignment: CDR1 SGHKS and CDR2 YYEKEE (reference sequence). Sequencing was performed with immunoSEQ multiplex PCR; in TCRdb, only in-frame clones are kept and a portion is missing. The profile shows roughly 120,000 clones, approximately 85% of them singletons. V is TRBV5-5 and J is TRBJ1-2; TRBD1 might be the D (5 bases). The sample here was peripheral blood, taken on day 0 of AZD1222 vaccination. The TCR originated in an adult in good health. This chain's CDR3 is CASSGGNRNYGYTF. In DNA form, the CDR3 reads TGTGCCAGCAGCGGGGGAAACCGCAACTATGGCTACACCTTC.